A selection of T cell receptor beta chains follows, all from one sample in a study of blood T cell repertoires in COVID-19. The assay was immunoSEQ multiplex PCR, and TCRdb's table has in-frame clones only and misses some. Here the sample spans 200,000 to 250,000 clones, roughly 84% being singletons. Sequencing was carried out using peripheral blood. The receptor set was obtained from a woman in her forties or fifties with acute or convalescent COVID-19. Each CDR3 is given with its conserved first and last residue. A D gene is named only where the DNA matches it firmly. A row's size may be missing; if present it is once, few, many or a size class.

D gene,J gene,clone size,CDR3 length,V gene,CDR3 DNA,CDR3 protein
TRBD1,TRBJ2-7,-,14,TRBV5-1,TGCGCCAGCAGCACCCAGGGACAGTTCTACGAGCAGTACTTC,CASSTQGQFYEQYF
TRBD2,TRBJ2-2,-,16,TRBV7-6,TGTGCCAGCAGCTCCCTAGCGGGGGAGAACACCGGGGAGCTGTTTTTT,CASSSLAGENTGELFF
TRBD1,TRBJ1-1,few,16,TRBV6-4,TGTGCCAGCAGTGACTCGGGGACAGGGAAGGCCACTGAAGCTTTCTTT,CASSDSGTGKATEAFF
TRBD2,TRBJ2-5,-,14,TRBV2,TGTGCCAGTGCTAGCGGGAGAACCCAAGAGACCCAGTACTTC,CASASGRTQETQYF
-,TRBJ2-1,-,13,TRBV2,TGTGCCAGCACGGGGTACTCCTACAATGAGCAGTTCTTC,CASTGYSYNEQFF
-,TRBJ2-7,-,14,TRBV28,TGTGCCAGCAGTTTATGGCGGAGCTCCTACGAGCAGTACTTC,CASSLWRSSYEQYF
TRBD1,TRBJ1-6,-,15,TRBV7-2,TGTGCCAGCAGCTTAGTGGGACAGGTCGATTCACCCCTCCACTTT,CASSLVGQVDSPLHF
-,TRBJ1-1,-,13,TRBV24-1,TGTGCCACCAGTGATAGACAGCATTCTGAAGCTTTCTTT,CATSDRQHSEAFF
-,TRBJ1-1,-,16,TRBV18,TGTGCCAGCTCACCCGTATCTTCGGATGAGGGAACTGAAGCTTTCTTT,CASSPVSSDEGTEAFF
-,TRBJ1-6,-,17,TRBV3-1/TRBV3-2,TGTGCCAGCAGCCTAACGGGACACCCCCTTGGGGATTCACCCCTCCACTTT,CASSLTGHPLGDSPLHF
TRBD1,TRBJ1-2,-,13,TRBV10-2,TGCGCCAGCAGTTGGGACAGGGGGAAGAGCTACACCTTC,CASSWDRGKSYTF
TRBD1,TRBJ1-1,few,17,TRBV19,TGTGCCAGTACCTCAGGGGGCCCGGGGCGCGGGGGCACTGAAGCTTTCTTT,CASTSGGPGRGGTEAFF
TRBD2,TRBJ2-1,-,16,TRBV10-3,TGTGCCATCAGTGAGGCTAGCGGGGTTTCCTACAATGAGCAGTTCTTC,CAISEASGVSYNEQFF
-,TRBJ2-1,-,13,TRBV19,TGTGCCAGTAATTTCAGACCCGGGTATGGGCAGTTCTTC,CASNFRPGYGQFF
TRBD2,TRBJ2-7,many,15,TRBV4-1,TGCGCCAGCAGCCCGCGACTAGCGGCGTCCTACGAGCAGTACTTC,CASSPRLAASYEQYF
TRBD2,TRBJ2-3,-,19,TRBV3-1/TRBV3-2,TGTGCCAGCAGCCTGAGAGGGACTAGCGGGGGGAGGCGAGCAGATACGCAGTATTTT,CASSLRGTSGGRRADTQYF
-,TRBJ1-4,-,14,TRBV19,TGTGCCAGTAGACAACAGGTTAGCGGTGAAAAACTGTTTTTT,CASRQQVSGEKLFF
-,TRBJ2-6,-,16,TRBV6-4,TGTGCCAGCAGTGACTCAACAGGGTCTGGGGCCAACGTCCTGACTTTC,CASSDSTGSGANVLTF
TRBD2,TRBJ2-5,-,18,TRBV23-1,TGCGCCAGCAGTCAGTGGGTAGCGGGAGGGCCGGATCAAGAGACCCAGTACTTC,CASSQWVAGGPDQETQYF
-,TRBJ1-4,few,13,TRBV30,TGTGCCTGCACTTCCAATTACAGGGAAAAACTGTTTTTT,CACTSNYREKLFF
TRBD2,TRBJ2-1,-,14,TRBV29-1,TGCAGCGTCATTAGCGGGGAGGTCCACAATGAGCAGTTCTTC,CSVISGEVHNEQFF
-,TRBJ2-2,few,15,TRBV5-1,TGCGCCAGCAGCATTCCCGGGACTGGGGCCGGGGAGCTGTTTTTT,CASSIPGTGAGELFF
TRBD1,TRBJ2-7,-,15,TRBV27,TGTGCCAGCAGTACTCAGGGGGCAATTACCTACGAGCAGTACTTC,CASSTQGAITYEQYF
-,TRBJ2-1,-,12,TRBV19,TGTGCCAGTAGTATAAAGGGGCCTGAGCAGTTCTTC,CASSIKGPEQFF
TRBD1,TRBJ2-7,-,15,TRBV6-5,TGTGCCAGCAGTTACAGGGGACAGGGGGCATACGAGCAGTACTTC,CASSYRGQGAYEQYF
TRBD1,TRBJ2-3,-,14,TRBV27,TGTGCCAGCCAAGACAGGGGACCCACAGATACGCAGTATTTT,CASQDRGPTDTQYF
TRBD2,TRBJ2-3,-,16,TRBV3-1/TRBV3-2,TGTGCCAGCAGCCGTCTAGCGGGAGCGGACACAGATACGCAGTATTTT,CASSRLAGADTDTQYF
-,TRBJ1-1,few,17,TRBV9,TGTGCCAGCAGCCCTGAGGACGGGACTCTAGTAAACACTGAAGCTTTCTTT,CASSPEDGTLVNTEAFF
-,TRBJ2-1,-,14,TRBV14,TGTGCCACGCGCGGGGACGTACCCTACAATGAGCAGTTCTTC,CATRGDVPYNEQFF
-,TRBJ2-4,-,13,TRBV28,TGTGCCGCTAAGGGGATAGCCAAAAACATTCAGTACTTC,CAAKGIAKNIQYF
-,TRBJ2-7,-,14,TRBV9,TGTGCCAGCAGCGACCGGCGCGATAGCGTCCGGCAGTACTTC,CASSDRRDSVRQYF
TRBD1,TRBJ2-3,-,16,TRBV18,TGTGCCAGCTCACCCCAGGGACAGGCTAGCACAGATACGCAGTATTTT,CASSPQGQASTDTQYF
TRBD2,TRBJ2-1,-,15,TRBV5-1,TGCGCCAGCAGCTCTACTAGCGGGGGGTACAATGAGCAGTTCTTC,CASSSTSGGYNEQFF
-,TRBJ1-2,-,13,TRBV6-1,TGTGCCAGCAGTGATTCGACGGGATCTGGCTACACCTTC,CASSDSTGSGYTF
-,TRBJ1-2,-,14,TRBV7-2,TGTGCCAGCAGCAGGGAGGCAGACCTTTATGGCTACACCTTC,CASSREADLYGYTF
TRBD1,TRBJ2-5,-,20,TRBV24-1,TGTGCCACCAGTGATTTGCCTATAGGGTTCGGACAGGGGGCAAGCGAGACCCAGTACTTC,CATSDLPIGFGQGASETQYF
-,TRBJ1-3,-,14,TRBV11-2,TGTGCCAGCAGGTTAAGCATTTCTGGAAACACCATATATTTT,CASRLSISGNTIYF
TRBD1,TRBJ2-7,-,13,TRBV7-3,TGTGCCAGCAGCCCGACAGGGTCCTACGAGCAGTACTTC,CASSPTGSYEQYF
TRBD1,TRBJ2-1,-,15,TRBV19,TGTGCCAGTAGTGTTGACAGGGGGCTGACAGGTGAGCAGTTCTTC,CASSVDRGLTGEQFF
TRBD1,TRBJ1-5,-,14,TRBV18,TGTGCCAGCCGAATTGACAGGGGAGATCAGCCCCAGCATTTT,CASRIDRGDQPQHF
-,TRBJ2-3,-,13,TRBV11-2,TGTGCCAGCAGCTCGATGGCCGCAGATACGCAGTATTTT,CASSSMAADTQYF
-,TRBJ2-4,few,18,TRBV24-1,TGTGCCACCAGTGATCGGATTAGGGCAGGGGAGACCAAAAACATTCAGTACTTC,CATSDRIRAGETKNIQYF
-,TRBJ1-2,-,14,TRBV6-2/TRBV6-3,TGTGCCAGCAGTTGGGTAGACAGCTTCTATGGCTACACCTTC,CASSWVDSFYGYTF